The next 3 T cell receptor beta chains were all read from a single sample in a study of blood T cell repertoires in COVID-19. Sequencing used immunoSEQ multiplex PCR; TCRdb keeps in-frame clones, though not all of them. The sample holds about 160,000 clones, about 85% seen once. The sequenced material came from peripheral blood. The receptors were gathered from a human donor with acute or convalescent COVID-19. The donor label of this sample is uncertain.

This chain connects TRBV29-1 to TRBJ1-1; D not resolved. V was cut by 7 bases and J by 4 bases, with 13 bases left in between. Germline V gives CDR1 SQVTM, CDR2 ANQGSEA. The CDR3 has 12 residues. CDR3 nucleotide sequence: TGCAGCGAGGCGGGGTTAGGCACTGAAGCTTTCTTT. Translating it yields CSEAGLGTEAFF. The full variable domain, its missing parts supplied by reference TRBV29-1 and TRBJ1-1, is SAVISQKPSRDICQRGTSLTIQCQVDSQVTMMFWYRQQPGQSLTLIATANQGSEATYESGFVIDKFPISRPNLTFSTLTVSNMSPEDSSIYLCSEAGLGTEAFFGQGTRLTVV.

V and J are TRBV3-1 (or the pseudogene TRBV3-2) and TRBJ2-1, with 14 bases that match TRBD2. V lost 4 bases and J lost 9; bases outside the gene matches: 5. The CDR3 contains 15 residues. Germline assignment: CDR1 LGHDT and CDR2 YNNKEL (reference sequence). The DNA of the CDR3 is TGTGCCAGCAGCCCGGGACTAGCGGGGGTAGGTGAGCAGTTCTTC. Translation gives CASSPGLAGVGEQFF.

The chain combines TRBV7-2 with TRBJ2-7; 8 positions match TRBD1. V lost 4 bases and J lost 7; bases outside the gene matches: 3. This CDR3 comprises 12 residues. Germline-derived CDR1 and CDR2 are SGHTA and FQGNSA. CDR3 DNA: TGTGCCAGCAGCTACAGGGGGGAAGAGCAGTACTTC. Amino acid sequence: CASSYRGEEQYF.